Listed below are T cell receptor beta chains from one sample, sequenced in a study of CD8+ T cells in alopecia areata. The assay was immunoSEQ multiplex PCR, and TCRdb's table has in-frame clones only and misses some. Of around 200,000 clones in the sample, roughly three fifths were seen once. Material: CD8+ T cells sorted from blood, obtained at week 24, from a patient treated with tofacitinib. These receptors were obtained from a human donor with alopecia areata. Both conserved end residues are part of each CDR3. The order of the fields is CDR3 DNA, CDR3 protein, D gene, J gene, clone size, V gene. The D gene is left open where the match is weak. Only some rows state a clone size, as once, few, many or a class for expanded clones.

TGTGCCAGCAGTGAATTAGGCGGCTACACCTTC,CASSELGGYTF,-,TRBJ1-2,once,TRBV6-1
TGCGCCAGCAGCTTGCGGATAGCCGACACGGGGGAGACCCAGTACTTC,CASSLRIADTGETQYF,-,TRBJ2-5,-,TRBV5-1
TGTGCCAGTAGCGCCGGGACAGGCTCCTACGAGCAGTACTTC,CASSAGTGSYEQYF,TRBD1,TRBJ2-7,few,TRBV19
TGTGCCAGCAGCTTAGTTAGTAGCACAGATACGCAGTATTTT,CASSLVSSTDTQYF,-,TRBJ2-3,-,TRBV7-9
TGTGCCAGCAGCCCCGAGACAGGGTCGGTCGAGACCCAGTACTTC,CASSPETGSVETQYF,TRBD1,TRBJ2-5,few,TRBV13
TGTGCCAGCAGTTACCAGGGCCCAGATACGCAGTATTTT,CASSYQGPDTQYF,-,TRBJ2-3,-,TRBV6-6
TGCGCCAGCAGTCATCCCTATCACCCCCCGACCCCTCAGCCCCAGCATTTT,CASSHPYHPPTPQPQHF,-,TRBJ1-5,-,TRBV23-1
TGCGCCAGCAGCCAAAGTGGGCAAAGACCCCTCCACTTT,CASSQSGQRPLHF,-,TRBJ1-6,-,TRBV4-1
TGTGCCAGCAGTGGGGGTCCCGGGGAGCTGTTTTTT,CASSGGPGELFF,-,TRBJ2-2,-,TRBV27
TGTGCCAGCAGCCACAGGTGGTTATACGGGGAGCTGTTTTTT,CASSHRWLYGELFF,-,TRBJ2-2,-,TRBV11-2
TGTGCCTGGGGGCCGGGGACAGGCCCCACAGATACGCAGTATTTT,CAWGPGTGPTDTQYF,TRBD1,TRBJ2-3,-,TRBV30
TGTGCCAGCAGCTCAAACAGTGGTTCCACCGGGGAGCTGTTTTTT,CASSSNSGSTGELFF,-,TRBJ2-2,-,TRBV9
TGTGCCAGCTCACCACTCGGGGCGGGCAATCAGCCCCAGCATTTT,CASSPLGAGNQPQHF,-,TRBJ1-5,-,TRBV18
TGTGCCAGCAGTGAAGAAACAGACTATGGCTACACCTTC,CASSEETDYGYTF,-,TRBJ1-2,-,TRBV6-1
TGTGCCAGCAGCGGGGGACTAGTAGGGTACGAGCAGTACTTC,CASSGGLVGYEQYF,TRBD2,TRBJ2-7,-,TRBV5-6
TGTGCCAGCAGCCCACCGGACAGGTCAAACACTGAAGCTTTCTTT,CASSPPDRSNTEAFF,TRBD1,TRBJ1-1,-,TRBV2
TGCGCCAGCAGCCAAGAGAGGGGGCTGGTCAATGAGCAGTTCTTC,CASSQERGLVNEQFF,TRBD1,TRBJ2-1,-,TRBV4-1
TGTGCCTGGAGTCGGGGGGAAAAACTGTTTTTT,CAWSRGEKLFF,-,TRBJ1-4,-,TRBV30
TGTGCCTGGAGTGTACAGACCTACGGGCAGTACTTC,CAWSVQTYGQYF,-,TRBJ2-7,once,TRBV30
TGTGCCAGCAGCTCGACGCGGACAGAAAACTATGGCTACACCTTC,CASSSTRTENYGYTF,-,TRBJ1-2,-,TRBV13
TGCAGCGACCGGACAGGGGGATACAATGAGCAGTTCTTC,CSDRTGGYNEQFF,TRBD1,TRBJ2-1,-,TRBV29-1
TGCAGCGTGGTCCCGGTGGGCGGAGATGAAAAACTGTTTTTT,CSVVPVGGDEKLFF,-,TRBJ1-4,few,TRBV29-1